These 21 T cell receptor beta chains were all obtained from the same sample, sequenced in a study of blood T cell repertoires in COVID-19. Assay: immunoSEQ multiplex PCR; the TCRdb copy retains only in-frame clones and omits some. The data show some 270,000 clones, 84% seen once. Sequencing was done on a sample of peripheral blood. The receptors derive from a woman aged 40 to 55 who had recovered from COVID-19.

The genes are TRBV5-1 and TRBJ2-1, with 14 bases that match TRBD2. The CDR3 is 16 residues long. V lost 0 bases to trimming and J lost 7 bases; unmatched junction nucleotides: 3. Looked up from germline, CDR1 is SGHRS and CDR2 is YFSETQ. The DNA for the CDR3 is TGCGCCAGCAGCTTGGGAGGGACTAGCGGGGGTAATGAGCAGTTCTTC. It specifies CASSLGGTSGGNEQFF. The full variable domain, completed using reference TRBV5-1 and TRBJ2-1, is KAGVTQTPRYLIKTRGQQVTLSCSPISGHRSVSWYQQTPGQGLQFLFEYFSETQRNKGNFPGRFSGRQFSNSRSEMNVSTLELGDSALYLCASSLGGTSGGNEQFFGPGTRLTVL.

The rearrangement links TRBV7-9 to TRBJ1-2; possible D gene TRBD1, 5 bases. The CDR3 is 14 amino acids. CDR1 SEHNR and CDR2 FQNEAQ come from the germline V gene (reference sequence). Trimming took off 5 bases at V and 6 bases at J, with 16 bases between the two ends. CDR3 region: CASSPGVRTNGYTF. DNA for the CDR3: TGTGCCAGCAGCCCGGGGGTCCGGACAAATGGCTACACCTTC.

The chain links TRBV2 to TRBJ1-5, with a possible D match to TRBD1 (6 bases). Trimming removed 7 bases at V and 7 bases at J, with 11 bases between. The CDR3 runs 12 residues. The germline V gene encodes CDR1 SNHLY and CDR2 FYNNEI. The CDR3 protein is CASTDSAQPQHF. As DNA, the CDR3 is TGTGCCAGCACGGACAGTGCCCAGCCCCAGCATTTT.

V and J are TRBV19 and TRBJ1-6; D is uncertain. The CDR3 is 15 amino acids. CDR1 LNHDA and CDR2 SQIVND come from the germline V gene (reference sequence). The ends were cut back, 3 bases at V and 7 bases at J, with 13 bases in the middle. CDR3 in amino acids: CASSIQEGLNSPLHF. In DNA, the CDR3 is TGTGCCAGTAGTATTCAGGAAGGATTAAATTCACCCCTCCACTTT. The whole variable domain, filled in from reference TRBV19 and TRBJ1-6, reads DGGITQSPKYLFRKEGQNVTLSCEQNLNHDAMYWYRQDPGQGLRLIYYSQIVNDFQKGDIAEGYSVSREKKESFPLTVTSAQKNPTAFYLCASSIQEGLNSPLHFGNGTRLTVT.

This chain joins TRBV28 and TRBJ2-5; D remains ambiguous. Germline lookup yields CDR1 MDHEN and CDR2 SYDVKM. Deletions cut 8 bases from V and 0 bases from J, with 7 bases between. The CDR3 totals 12 residues. The CDR3 DNA follows: TGTGCCAGCTGGCAGGACCAAGAGACCCAGTACTTC. Its protein product is CASWQDQETQYF.

This rearrangement joins TRBV5-4 to TRBJ1-2; possible D gene TRBD1, 5 bases. Trimming removed 0 bases from V and 8 bases from J, with 14 bases in between. Germline CDR1 is SGHNT and CDR2 is YYREEE (reference sequence). The CDR3 is made up of 14 amino acids. This CDR3 reads CASSLEGVRGGYTF. The CDR3 region has the DNA TGTGCCAGCAGCTTGGAAGGGGTCCGGGGGGGCTACACCTTC. Filled out from reference TRBV5-4 and TRBJ1-2, the complete variable domain reads ETGVTQSPTHLIKTRGQQVTLRCSSQSGHNTVSWYQQALGQGPQFIFQYYREEENGRGNFPPRFSGLQFPNYSSELNVNALELDDSALYLCASSLEGVRGGYTFGSGTRLTVV.

The chain employs TRBV2 and TRBJ1-5; 8 bases are shared with TRBD1. V was clipped by 4 bases and J by 7 bases; unmatched bases: 12. The CDR3 sequence is 16 residues long. CDR1 and CDR2 (germline): SNHLY, FYNNEI. The CDR3 reads CASSVGQAGGGQPQHF. The DNA for the CDR3 is TGTGCCAGCAGTGTGGGACAGGCAGGGGGCGGACAGCCCCAGCATTTT.

The rearrangement joins TRBV28 to TRBJ2-7, with a possible D match to TRBD1 (6 bases). V lost 6 bases and J lost 6, with 15 bases in between. Germline V CDR1 and CDR2: MDHEN, SYDVKM. The CDR3 extends over 13 amino acids. The CDR3 spells CASSGTISGEQYF. The CDR3 nucleotides are TGTGCCAGCAGCGGGACAATCTCAGGCGAGCAGTACTTC. The full variable domain, in which reference TRBV28 and TRBJ2-7 provide the parts outside the CDR3, is DVKVTQSSRYLVKRTGEKVFLECVQDMDHENMFWYRQDPGLGLRLIYFSYDVKMKEKGDIPEGYSVSREKKERFSLILESASTNQTSMYLCASSGTISGEQYFGPGTRLTVT.

The rearrangement joins TRBV2 to TRBJ2-7, with a tentative D call TRBD1 (5 bases). The CDR3 consists of 12 residues. Between the trimmed V and J ends, which lost 7 bases and 5 bases, there was a span of 12 bases. Germline V gene lookup returns CDR1 SNHLY and CDR2 FYNNEI. DNA for the CDR3: TGTGCCAGCACAGGAGACAGCCACGAGCAGTACTTC. As protein: CASTGDSHEQYF.

The chain has TRBV28 and TRBJ1-2; tentatively, D is TRBD1 (6 bases). V lost 11 bases, J lost 4 bases, and 17 bases lay in between. This CDR3 region has 13 residues. Per the germline V gene, CDR1 is MDHEN and CDR2 is SYDVKM. The CDR3 sequence: CASRGAATYGYTF. Here the CDR3 DNA reads TGTGCCTCCCGGGGGGCGGCCACCTATGGCTACACCTTC.

The CDR3 is CSVEERGGNEQFF. CDR3 bases: TGCAGCGTTGAAGAGCGGGGGGGCAATGAGCAGTTCTTC. The chain is built from TRBV29-1 and TRBJ2-1; 9 nucleotides line up with TRBD2. V lost 0 bases and J lost 6; bases outside the gene matches: 0. There are 13 residues in the CDR3. CDR1 SQVTM and CDR2 ANQGSEA come from the germline V gene.

This clone was detected many times. The chain joins TRBV6-5 to TRBJ1-2; D is ambiguous. The germline gives CDR1 MNHEY, CDR2 SVGAGI. The CDR3 contains 15 residues. V was clipped by 6 bases and J by 4 bases, with 18 bases between them. DNA for the CDR3: TGTGCCAGCAGACTCGGGGTTTTTTCCACCTATGGCTACACCTTC. Translating gives CASRLGVFSTYGYTF.

The rearrangement joins TRBV15 to TRBJ1-3; D might be TRBD1 (5 bases). V was cut by 0 bases and J by 2 bases, with 11 bases left in between. The length of the CDR3 is 16 residues. CDR1 and CDR2 from the germline V gene are LNHNV and YYDKDF (reference sequence). CDR3: CATSRDMEGPGNTIYF. CDR3 DNA: TGTGCCACCAGCAGAGATATGGAGGGACCTGGAAACACCATATATTTT.

V and J are TRBV30 and TRBJ1-2; D remains ambiguous. Germline V gene lookup returns CDR1 GTSNPN and CDR2 SVGIG (reference sequence). The V and J ends lost 2 bases and 2 bases respectively, with 12 bases between them. This CDR3 is 14 amino acids long. CDR3 loop: CAWSQDFLNYGYTF. CDR3 nucleotides: TGTGCCTGGAGTCAAGACTTCTTAAACTATGGCTACACCTTC.

This clone was seen a few times. The CDR3 nucleotides read TGTGCCAGCAGCTCGGGACTAGCGGGACCCTACGAGCAGTACTTC. Encoded protein: CASSSGLAGPYEQYF. This chain uses TRBV7-6 with TRBJ2-7; 13 bases line up with TRBD2. V lost 4 bases, J lost 2 bases, and 2 bases stayed unmatched. CDR1 and CDR2 from the germline V gene are SGHVS and FNYEAQ. CDR3 length equals 15 residues.

The V gene is TRBV5-4, the J gene TRBJ1-4; perhaps TRBD1 as D (6 bases). From germline, CDR1 is SGHNT and CDR2 YYREEE (reference sequence). V was clipped by 3 bases and J by 4 bases, with 13 bases between them. The CDR3 is 15 residues long. The CDR3 spells CASSSYKQGNEKLFF. Here the CDR3 DNA reads TGTGCCAGCAGCTCATACAAACAGGGTAATGAAAAACTGTTTTTT.

The chain links TRBV5-1 to TRBJ2-5; TRBD1 aligns across 9 bases. Germline V gene sequence: CDR1 SGHRS, CDR2 YFSETQ. The junction had 1 base not matched to a gene; V was cut back by 4 bases and J by 3 bases. This CDR3 region has 13 residues. Here the CDR3 DNA reads TGCGCCAGCAGCCGACAGGGGGAAGAGACCCAGTACTTC. Translation: CASSRQGEETQYF.

This chain uses TRBV5-1 with TRBJ2-7; TRBD1 aligns across 9 bases. This CDR3 comprises 14 residues. J lost 0 bases, V lost 6 bases, and 4 bases had no gene match. Germline V gene data show CDR1 as SGHRS and CDR2 as YFSETQ. This CDR3 is CASKMGQGSYEQYF. CDR3 nucleotide sequence: TGCGCCAGCAAAATGGGACAGGGCTCCTACGAGCAGTACTTC.

This clone was seen a few times. The genes are TRBV28 and TRBJ1-5; D unresolved. From germline, CDR1 is MDHEN and CDR2 SYDVKM. This CDR3 has 15 residues. Trimming cost V 3 bases and J 0 bases, with 9 bases left between them. CDR3 sequence: CASSFGVISNQPQHF. The DNA for the CDR3 is TGTGCCAGCAGTTTTGGAGTAATTAGCAATCAGCCCCAGCATTTT. Supplemented by reference TRBV28 and TRBJ1-5, the full variable domain reads DVKVTQSSRYLVKRTGEKVFLECVQDMDHENMFWYRQDPGLGLRLIYFSYDVKMKEKGDIPEGYSVSREKKERFSLILESASTNQTSMYLCASSFGVISNQPQHFGDGTRLSIL.

This chain connects TRBV18 to TRBJ1-2, with D unclear. The CDR3 runs to 17 residues. Looked up from germline, CDR1 is KGHSH and CDR2 is LQKENI. V gave up 1 base and J gave up 2 bases, with 17 bases separating them. The CDR3 reads CASSPLEESGFNYGYTF. CDR3 nucleotide sequence: TGTGCCAGCTCACCACTGGAAGAAAGCGGTTTCAACTATGGCTACACCTTC.

V and J are TRBV15 and TRBJ1-5; D is uncertain. The V gene's germline CDR1 is LNHNV and CDR2 YYDKDF (reference sequence). The CDR3 has 13 residues. Trimming shortened V by 0 bases and J by 7 bases, and 7 bases separated the two germline ends. This chain's CDR3 is CATSRDQEQPQHF. CDR3 coding DNA: TGTGCCACCAGCAGAGATCAGGAACAGCCCCAGCATTTT.